This T cell receptor (beta chain) was obtained from a study of Ad26.COV2.S vaccination and SARS-CoV-2 variants. Across the whole study: Donor participated within the Ad26.COV2.S arm of the COV1001 trial. The study's findings and limits: CD8+ and CD4+ T cells specific for spike reportedly responded with substantial breadth after vaccination.

This clone appeared once. Its antigen remains unidentified. Treatment indicated: around 19 received Ad26.COV2.S at low or high dose, single or two shots; 5 received placebo; per-sample allocation not given. Day 63 after the first injection of vaccine or placebo was the sampling time. SARS-CoV-2 spike from the Wuhan strain was encoded by the vaccine, an Ad26 vector. TCRdb keeps only in-frame clones here, not all; method: immunoSEQ multiplex PCR. The sample carries a few hundred thousand clones, around 86% recorded once. This clonotype was sampled from a person aged 18-65 years who received the Ad26.COV2.S COVID-19 vaccine or a placebo. The source was peripheral blood, collected in a trial of Ad26.COV2.S vaccine versus placebo.

The CDR3 coding sequence is TGTGCCAGCAGCTCTAGACTAGCGGGGGGGCGCACAGATACGCAGTATTTT. Amino acids: CASSSRLAGGRTDTQYF. This chain uses TRBV7-6 with TRBJ2-3; 14 nucleotides line up with TRBD2. Per the germline V gene, CDR1 is SGHVS and CDR2 is FNYEAQ. The CDR3 runs 17 residues. The trim removed 4 bases at V and 1 base at J, leaving 4 bases unmatched.